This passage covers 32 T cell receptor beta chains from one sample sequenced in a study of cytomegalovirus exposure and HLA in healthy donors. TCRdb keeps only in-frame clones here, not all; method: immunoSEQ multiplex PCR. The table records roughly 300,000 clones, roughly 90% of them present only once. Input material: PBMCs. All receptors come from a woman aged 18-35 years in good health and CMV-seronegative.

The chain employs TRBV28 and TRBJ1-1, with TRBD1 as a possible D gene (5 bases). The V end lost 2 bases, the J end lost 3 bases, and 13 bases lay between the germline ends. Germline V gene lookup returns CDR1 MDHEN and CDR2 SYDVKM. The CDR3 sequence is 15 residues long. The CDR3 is CASSLITIGDTEAFF. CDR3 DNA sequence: TGTGCCAGCAGTTTAATCACGATAGGGGACACTGAAGCTTTCTTT.

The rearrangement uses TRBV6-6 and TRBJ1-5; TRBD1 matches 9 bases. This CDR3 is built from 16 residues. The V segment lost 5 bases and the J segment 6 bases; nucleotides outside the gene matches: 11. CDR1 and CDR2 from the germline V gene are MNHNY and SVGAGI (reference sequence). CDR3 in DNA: TGTGCCAGCAGTCCCGGGACAGGGAGGAGCGGTCAGCCCCAGCATTTT. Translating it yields CASSPGTGRSGQPQHF.

The CDR3 protein is CASSRLATKNIQYF. In nucleotides, the CDR3 is TGTGCCAGCAGCCGCCTTGCTACCAAAAACATTCAGTACTTC. The chain carries TRBV11-2 and TRBJ2-4; D is uncertain. The CDR3 has 14 amino acids. Germline lookup yields CDR1 SGHAT and CDR2 FQNNGV. V was shortened by 5 bases and J by 2 bases, with 10 bases between the two germline ends.

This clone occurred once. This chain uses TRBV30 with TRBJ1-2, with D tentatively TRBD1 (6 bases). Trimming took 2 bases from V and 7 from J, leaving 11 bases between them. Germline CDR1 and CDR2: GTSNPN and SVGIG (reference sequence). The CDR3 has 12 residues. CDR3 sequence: CAWSTGYGGYTF. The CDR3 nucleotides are TGTGCCTGGAGTACAGGGTACGGTGGCTACACCTTC.

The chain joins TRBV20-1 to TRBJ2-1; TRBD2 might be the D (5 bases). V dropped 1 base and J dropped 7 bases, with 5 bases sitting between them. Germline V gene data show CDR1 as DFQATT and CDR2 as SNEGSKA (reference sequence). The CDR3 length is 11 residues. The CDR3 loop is CSARAGNEQFF. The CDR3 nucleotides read TGCAGTGCTAGAGCGGGGAATGAGCAGTTCTTC.

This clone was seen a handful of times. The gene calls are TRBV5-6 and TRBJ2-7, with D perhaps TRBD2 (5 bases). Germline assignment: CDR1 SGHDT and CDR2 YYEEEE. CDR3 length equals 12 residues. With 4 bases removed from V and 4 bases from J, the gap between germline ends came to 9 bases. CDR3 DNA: TGTGCCAGCAGCCGGACTGCTTACGAGCAGTACTTC. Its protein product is CASSRTAYEQYF.

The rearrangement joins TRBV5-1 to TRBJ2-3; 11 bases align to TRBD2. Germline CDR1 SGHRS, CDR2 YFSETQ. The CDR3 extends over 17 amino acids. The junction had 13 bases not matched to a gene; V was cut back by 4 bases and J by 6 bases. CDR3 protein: CASSPETSGGLRDTQYF. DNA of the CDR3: TGCGCCAGCAGCCCGGAAACTAGCGGGGGCCTTCGGGATACGCAGTATTTT.

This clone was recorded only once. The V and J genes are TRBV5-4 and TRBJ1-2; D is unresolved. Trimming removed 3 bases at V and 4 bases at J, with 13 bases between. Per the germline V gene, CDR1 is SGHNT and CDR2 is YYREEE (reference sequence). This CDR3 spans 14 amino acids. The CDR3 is CASSSAVGSYGYTF. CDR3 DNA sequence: TGTGCCAGCAGCTCAGCGGTGGGGTCCTATGGCTACACCTTC.

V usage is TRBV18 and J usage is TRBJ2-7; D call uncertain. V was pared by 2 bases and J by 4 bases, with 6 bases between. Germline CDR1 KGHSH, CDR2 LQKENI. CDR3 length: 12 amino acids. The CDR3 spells CASSPEVYEQYF. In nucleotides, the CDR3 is TGTGCCAGCTCACCAGAGGTGTACGAGCAGTACTTC.

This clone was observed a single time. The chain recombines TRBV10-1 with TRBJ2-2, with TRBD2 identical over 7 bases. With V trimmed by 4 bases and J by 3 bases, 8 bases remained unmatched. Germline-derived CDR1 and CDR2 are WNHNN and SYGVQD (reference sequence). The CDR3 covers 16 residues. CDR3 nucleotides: TGCGCCAGCAGTGTAGCAAGCGGGAAAGACACCGGGGAGCTGTTTTTT. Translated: CASSVASGKDTGELFF.

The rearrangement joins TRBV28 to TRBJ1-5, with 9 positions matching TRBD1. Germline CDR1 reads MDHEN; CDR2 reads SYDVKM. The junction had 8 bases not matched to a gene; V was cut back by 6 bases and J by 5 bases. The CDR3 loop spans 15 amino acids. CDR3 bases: TGTGCCAGCAGCTCCCGGGACAGGGTTTATCAGCCCCAGCATTTT. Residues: CASSSRDRVYQPQHF. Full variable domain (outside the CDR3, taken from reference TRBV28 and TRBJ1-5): DVKVTQSSRYLVKRTGEKVFLECVQDMDHENMFWYRQDPGLGLRLIYFSYDVKMKEKGDIPEGYSVSREKKERFSLILESASTNQTSMYLCASSSRDRVYQPQHFGDGTRLSIL.

The CDR3 loop reads CASSGGGRAYNEQFF. CDR3 bases: TGTGCCAGCAGTGGGGGCGGGAGGGCCTACAATGAGCAGTTCTTC. The rearrangement uses TRBV2 and TRBJ2-1; TRBD2 matches 9 bases. Germline V gives CDR1 SNHLY, CDR2 FYNNEI. The CDR3 is 15 residues long. Trimming cost V 4 bases and J 2 bases; bases outside gene matches: 3. Filled out from reference TRBV2 and TRBJ2-1, the complete variable domain reads EPEVTQTPSHQVTQMGQEVILRCVPISNHLYFYWYRQILGQKVEFLVSFYNNEISEKSEIFDDQFSVERPDGSNFTLKIRSTKLEDSAMYFCASSGGGRAYNEQFFGPGTRLTVL.

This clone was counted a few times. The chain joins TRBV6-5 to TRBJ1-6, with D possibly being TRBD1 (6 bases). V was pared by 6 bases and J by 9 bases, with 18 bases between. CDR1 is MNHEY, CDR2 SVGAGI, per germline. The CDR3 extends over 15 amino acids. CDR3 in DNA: TGTGCCAGCAGGCGAGACAGTCAGGGGTTTTCACCCCTCCACTTT. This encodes CASRRDSQGFSPLHF.

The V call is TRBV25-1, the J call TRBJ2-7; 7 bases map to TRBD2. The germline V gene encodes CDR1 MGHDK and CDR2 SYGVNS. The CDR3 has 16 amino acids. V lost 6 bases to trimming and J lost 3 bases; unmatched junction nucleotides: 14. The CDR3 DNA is TGTGCCAGCAGACCACCAGCGGGGTCGCCTGGCTACGAGCAGTACTTC. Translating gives CASRPPAGSPGYEQYF.

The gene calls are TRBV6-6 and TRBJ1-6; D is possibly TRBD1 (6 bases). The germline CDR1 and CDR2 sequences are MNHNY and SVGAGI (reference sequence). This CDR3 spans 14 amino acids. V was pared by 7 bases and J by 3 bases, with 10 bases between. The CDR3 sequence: CASNQGFYNSPLHF. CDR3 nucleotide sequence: TGTGCCAGCAACCAGGGGTTCTATAATTCACCCCTCCACTTT.

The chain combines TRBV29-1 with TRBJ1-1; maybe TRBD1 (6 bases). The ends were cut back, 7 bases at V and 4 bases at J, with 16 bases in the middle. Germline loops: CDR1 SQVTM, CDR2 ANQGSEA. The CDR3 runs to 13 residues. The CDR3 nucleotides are TGCAGCGAGTTAAGGGGGGGCGGCACTGAAGCTTTCTTT. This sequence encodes CSELRGGGTEAFF.

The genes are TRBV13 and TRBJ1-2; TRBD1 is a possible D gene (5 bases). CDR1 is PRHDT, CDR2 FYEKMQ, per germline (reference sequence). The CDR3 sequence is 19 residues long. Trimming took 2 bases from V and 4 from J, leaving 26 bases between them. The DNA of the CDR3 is TGTGCCAGCAGCTTATACGTCCCTAAAAAAGGGGCCGGAAGCTATGGCTACACCTTC. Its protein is CASSLYVPKKGAGSYGYTF.

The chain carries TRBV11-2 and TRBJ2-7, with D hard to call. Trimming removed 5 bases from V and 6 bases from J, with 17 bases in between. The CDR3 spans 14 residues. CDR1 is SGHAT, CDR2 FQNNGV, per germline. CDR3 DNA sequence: TGTGCCAGCAGCCCAACCCCCCGGTTCGGCGAGCAGTACTTC. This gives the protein CASSPTPRFGEQYF.

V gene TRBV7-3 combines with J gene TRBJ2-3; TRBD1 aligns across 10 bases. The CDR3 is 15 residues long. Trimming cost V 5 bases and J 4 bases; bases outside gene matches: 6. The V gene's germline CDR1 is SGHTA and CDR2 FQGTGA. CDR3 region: CASSLDRGQADTQYF. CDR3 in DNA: TGTGCCAGCAGCCTCGACAGGGGGCAAGCAGATACGCAGTATTTT.

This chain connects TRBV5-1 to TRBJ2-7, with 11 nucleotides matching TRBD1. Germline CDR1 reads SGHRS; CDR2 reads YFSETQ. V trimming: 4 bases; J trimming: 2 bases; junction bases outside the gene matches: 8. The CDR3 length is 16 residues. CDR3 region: CASSTGTGGITYEQYF. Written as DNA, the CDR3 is TGCGCCAGCAGCACTGGGACAGGGGGAATTACCTACGAGCAGTACTTC.

The CDR3, as DNA: TGTGCCAGCAGTCCCGATCCGCGTCGCAATGAGCAGTTCTTC. Translation: CASSPDPRRNEQFF. The chain joins TRBV27 to TRBJ2-1; D is unresolved. The CDR3 runs 14 residues. V was shortened by 5 bases and J by 6 bases, with 14 bases between the two germline ends. Germline loops: CDR1 MNHEY, CDR2 SMNVEV (reference sequence).

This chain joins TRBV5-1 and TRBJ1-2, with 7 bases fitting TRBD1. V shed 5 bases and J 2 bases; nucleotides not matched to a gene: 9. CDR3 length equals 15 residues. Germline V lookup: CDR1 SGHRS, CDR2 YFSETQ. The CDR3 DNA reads TGCGCCAGCAGGGGGACAGCCACCGCAAACTATGGCTACACCTTC. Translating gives CASRGTATANYGYTF.

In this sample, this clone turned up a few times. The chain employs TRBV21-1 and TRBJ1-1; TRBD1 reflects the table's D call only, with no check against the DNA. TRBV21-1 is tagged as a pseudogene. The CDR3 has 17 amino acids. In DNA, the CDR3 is TGTGCCAGCAGCGCCCAAAGGGGTAGCAGGTCTTTGACTGAAGCTTTCTTT. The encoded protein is CASSAQRGSRSLTEAFF.

CDR3 protein: CAISRRLHDRTYNEQFF. As DNA, the CDR3 is TGTGCCATCAGTCGTAGACTCCACGACCGCACCTACAATGAGCAGTTCTTC. The V call is TRBV10-3, the J call TRBJ2-1; D is unclear. Per germline, CDR1 ENHRY and CDR2 SYGVKD. Trimming stripped 5 bases from V and 2 bases from J, with 19 bases between. This CDR3 is built from 17 residues.

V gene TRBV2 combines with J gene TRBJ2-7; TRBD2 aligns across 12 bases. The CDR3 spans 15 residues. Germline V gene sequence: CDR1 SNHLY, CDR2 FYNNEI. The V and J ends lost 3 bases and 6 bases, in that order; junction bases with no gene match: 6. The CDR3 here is CASSDLTSGSAEQYF. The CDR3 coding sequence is TGTGCCAGCAGTGATCTGACTAGCGGGAGCGCCGAGCAGTACTTC.

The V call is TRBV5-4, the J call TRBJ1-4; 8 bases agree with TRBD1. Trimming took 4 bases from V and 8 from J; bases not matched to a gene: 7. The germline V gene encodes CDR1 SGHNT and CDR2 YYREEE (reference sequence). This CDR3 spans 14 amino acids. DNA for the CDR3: TGTGCCAGCAGCAAGGGACAGGTGGGGGAAAAACTGTTTTTT. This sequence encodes CASSKGQVGEKLFF.

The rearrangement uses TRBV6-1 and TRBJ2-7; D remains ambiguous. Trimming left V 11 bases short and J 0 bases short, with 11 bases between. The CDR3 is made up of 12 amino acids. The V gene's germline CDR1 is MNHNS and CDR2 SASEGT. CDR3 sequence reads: CAVEQSSYEQYF. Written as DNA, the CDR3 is TGTGCCGTCGAACAGAGCTCCTACGAGCAGTACTTC.

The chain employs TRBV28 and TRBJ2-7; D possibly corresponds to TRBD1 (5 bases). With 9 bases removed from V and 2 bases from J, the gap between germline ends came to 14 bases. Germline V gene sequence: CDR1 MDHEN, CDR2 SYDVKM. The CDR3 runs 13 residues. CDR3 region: CASQGFRTYEQYF. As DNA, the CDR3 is TGTGCCAGTCAGGGCTTTCGCACCTACGAGCAGTACTTC. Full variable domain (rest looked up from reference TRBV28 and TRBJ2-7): DVKVTQSSRYLVKRTGEKVFLECVQDMDHENMFWYRQDPGLGLRLIYFSYDVKMKEKGDIPEGYSVSREKKERFSLILESASTNQTSMYLCASQGFRTYEQYFGPGTRLTVT.

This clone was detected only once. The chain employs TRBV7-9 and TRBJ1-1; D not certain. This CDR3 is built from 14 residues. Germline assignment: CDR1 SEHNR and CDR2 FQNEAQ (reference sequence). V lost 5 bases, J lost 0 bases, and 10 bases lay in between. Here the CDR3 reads CASSQNALNTEAFF. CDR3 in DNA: TGTGCCAGCAGCCAAAACGCGCTGAACACTGAAGCTTTCTTT.

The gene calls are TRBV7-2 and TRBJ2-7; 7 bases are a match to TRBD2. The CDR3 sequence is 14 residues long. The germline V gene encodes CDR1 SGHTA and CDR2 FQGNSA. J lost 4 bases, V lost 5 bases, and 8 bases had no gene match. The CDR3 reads CASSPSGMRYEQYF. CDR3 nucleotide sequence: TGTGCCAGCAGCCCCAGCGGGATGAGGTACGAGCAGTACTTC.

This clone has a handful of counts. The CDR3 DNA reads as TGTGCCAGCAGACAAACTGGACTATCAACCGGGGAGCTGTTTTTT. Its translation: CASRQTGLSTGELFF. This chain connects TRBV28 to TRBJ2-2; D perhaps matches TRBD2 (6 bases). V lost 6 bases to trimming and J lost 5 bases, with 16 bases between them. Germline V gives CDR1 MDHEN, CDR2 SYDVKM. CDR3 length: 15 amino acids.

The CDR3 DNA reads as TGTGCCAGCGGGGGATTTTATGGCTACACCTTC. Translated, it gives CASGGFYGYTF. This chain joins TRBV19 and TRBJ1-2, with a possible D match to TRBD1 (5 bases). V lost 9 bases to trimming and J lost 5 bases, with 10 bases between them. The CDR3 is 11 residues long. Germline V gene data show CDR1 as LNHDA and CDR2 as SQIVND (reference sequence).